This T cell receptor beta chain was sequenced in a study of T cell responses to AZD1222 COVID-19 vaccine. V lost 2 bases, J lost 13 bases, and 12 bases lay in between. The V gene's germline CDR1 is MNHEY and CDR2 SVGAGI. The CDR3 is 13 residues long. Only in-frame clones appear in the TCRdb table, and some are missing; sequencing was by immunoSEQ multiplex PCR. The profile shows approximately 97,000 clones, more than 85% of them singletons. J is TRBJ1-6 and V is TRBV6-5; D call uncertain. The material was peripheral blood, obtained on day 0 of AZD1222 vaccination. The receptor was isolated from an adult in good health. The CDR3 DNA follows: TGTGCCAGCAGTTACGGTGGGAGCTATCCCCTCCACTTT. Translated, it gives CASSYGGSYPLHF.